This passage covers 14 T cell receptor beta chains from one sample sequenced in a study of blood T cell repertoires in COVID-19. Profiling relied on immunoSEQ multiplex PCR, and the TCRdb table lists in-frame clones only, not all of them. The sample lists around 180,000 clones; 70% to 90% were seen once. The sample consisted of peripheral blood. Source of these receptors: a man aged 55 to 70 with acute or convalescent COVID-19.

The J gene is TRBJ1-1, the V gene TRBV13, with a possible D match to TRBD1 (5 bases). This CDR3 is built from 13 residues. The V gene's germline CDR1 is PRHDT and CDR2 FYEKMQ (reference sequence). V gave up 3 bases and J gave up 6 bases, with 11 bases separating them. The CDR3 here is CASSLGRGPEAFF. Here the CDR3 DNA reads TGTGCCAGCAGCTTGGGGAGGGGCCCTGAAGCTTTCTTT.

The CDR3 reads CASSTPRTGQKNSGANVLTF. The CDR3 coding sequence is TGTGCCAGTAGTACACCCCGGACAGGGCAAAAGAACTCTGGGGCCAACGTCCTGACTTTC. The chain recombines TRBV19 with TRBJ2-6, with TRBD1 matching over 8 bases. The CDR3 is 20 residues long. Trimming at V came to 4 bases and at J to 0 bases, leaving 14 bases not matched to a gene. Germline V gene sequence: CDR1 LNHDA, CDR2 SQIVND (reference sequence).

The chain uses TRBV28 and TRBJ2-7; the match to TRBD2 covers 8 bases. Per germline, CDR1 MDHEN and CDR2 SYDVKM. Trimming at V came to 2 bases and at J to 5 bases, leaving 14 bases not matched to a gene. This CDR3 comprises 17 residues. The CDR3 sequence: CASSLTPPGLVRHEQYF. In DNA, the CDR3 is TGTGCCAGCAGTTTAACCCCCCCGGGACTAGTACGCCACGAGCAGTACTTC. The full variable domain, its missing parts supplied by reference TRBV28 and TRBJ2-7, is DVKVTQSSRYLVKRTGEKVFLECVQDMDHENMFWYRQDPGLGLRLIYFSYDVKMKEKGDIPEGYSVSREKKERFSLILESASTNQTSMYLCASSLTPPGLVRHEQYFGPGTRLTVT.

V is TRBV13 and J is TRBJ2-7; TRBD1 is a possible D gene (6 bases). Germline-derived CDR1 and CDR2 are PRHDT and FYEKMQ (reference sequence). The CDR3 has 14 residues. V lost 5 bases and J lost 2, with 13 bases in between. CDR3 DNA: TGTGCCAGCAGCCCGAACAGGGTGGCCTACGAGCAGTACTTC. Translating gives CASSPNRVAYEQYF. Filled out from reference TRBV13 and TRBJ2-7, the complete variable domain reads AAGVIQSPRHLIKEKRETATLKCYPIPRHDTVYWYQQGPGQDPQFLISFYEKMQSDKGSIPDRFSAQQFSDYHSELNMSSLELGDSALYFCASSPNRVAYEQYFGPGTRLTVT.

This clone showed up just a few times. CDR3 region: CASSFGTGYSSTDTQYF. The CDR3 DNA follows: TGTGCCAGCAGCTTCGGGACAGGGTACTCAAGCACAGATACGCAGTATTTT. The chain carries TRBV11-3 and TRBJ2-3, with 9 bases identical to TRBD1. CDR1 is SGHNT and CDR2 is YENEEA in the germline V gene. The CDR3 length is 17 residues. V was clipped by 3 bases and J by 0 bases; unmatched bases: 7.

CDR3 coding DNA: TGTGCCAGCAGCCCAGACGCGTACAGGGGGCCGACTGAAGCTTTCTTT. This codes for CASSPDAYRGPTEAFF. The chain couples TRBV5-4 to TRBJ1-1; 9 nucleotides line up with TRBD1. CDR3 length: 16 amino acids. CDR1 and CDR2 (germline): SGHNT, YYREEE (reference sequence). The V segment lost 4 bases and the J segment 5 bases; nucleotides outside the gene matches: 12.

The chain has TRBV19 and TRBJ2-1; TRBD2 matches 9 bases. Germline-derived CDR1 and CDR2 are LNHDA and SQIVND (reference sequence). The length of the CDR3 is 16 residues. The trim removed 1 base at V and 7 bases at J, leaving 8 bases unmatched. This chain's CDR3 is CASSIGAGGPRNEQFF. Here the CDR3 DNA reads TGTGCCAGTAGTATAGGGGCGGGAGGGCCGAGGAATGAGCAGTTCTTC.

The chain is built from TRBV2 and TRBJ2-5, with D unresolved. The CDR3 spans 11 residues. The V and J ends lost 5 bases and 4 bases respectively, with 5 bases between them. Germline V gene lookup returns CDR1 SNHLY and CDR2 FYNNEI. Written as DNA, the CDR3 is TGTGCCAGCAGTTACGGAGAGACCCAGTACTTC. Residues: CASSYGETQYF.

The genes are TRBV18 and TRBJ2-6; D is undetermined. Germline lookup yields CDR1 KGHSH and CDR2 LQKENI. Trimming pared 3 bases from V and 0 bases from J, leaving 12 bases between. CDR3 size: 17 residues. The CDR3 DNA follows: TGTGCCAGCTCACCGGCGGAGCAGATCTCTGGGGCCAACGTCCTGACTTTC. It translates to CASSPAEQISGANVLTF.

The chain joins TRBV14 to TRBJ2-7, with 11 nucleotides matching TRBD2. CDR1 SGHDN and CDR2 FVKESK come from the germline V gene. V shed 4 bases, J shed 4 bases, and the junction held 9 bases outside the gene matches. This CDR3 spans 16 amino acids. The CDR3 reads CASSPRTSGYFYEQYF. CDR3 sequence (DNA): TGTGCCAGCAGCCCTAGGACTAGCGGGTATTTTTACGAGCAGTACTTC.

The gene calls are TRBV29-1 and TRBJ1-6; 8 nucleotides line up with TRBD1. Per the germline V gene, CDR1 is SQVTM and CDR2 is ANQGSEA. The CDR3 sequence is 15 residues long. V shed 6 bases, J shed 6 bases, and the junction held 10 bases outside the gene matches. For the CDR3, the DNA is TGCAGCGTAAAAGGGACAGGAGGGCTTAATTCACCCCTCCACTTT. The encoded protein is CSVKGTGGLNSPLHF.

The V and J genes are TRBV5-1 and TRBJ1-2, with D tentatively TRBD1 (5 bases). V lost 4 bases and J lost 8, with 18 bases in between. This CDR3 is 14 amino acids long. Germline V gives CDR1 SGHRS, CDR2 YFSETQ. The CDR3 loop is CASSPLGPNRGYTF. The CDR3 DNA follows: TGCGCCAGCAGCCCGCTGGGGCCTAACAGGGGCTACACCTTC.

J is TRBJ1-1 and V is TRBV7-2; 7 bases are a match to TRBD1. The V and J ends lost 5 bases and 1 base, in that order; junction bases with no gene match: 7. Germline V CDR1 and CDR2: SGHTA, FQGNSA. The CDR3 extends over 15 amino acids. The CDR3 spells CASSVHRGKNTEAFF. The CDR3 nucleotides are TGTGCCAGCAGCGTCCACAGGGGTAAGAACACTGAAGCTTTCTTT.

The chain joins TRBV14 to TRBJ2-4; a weak D match, TRBD1 (5 bases). Trimming removed 0 bases from V and 10 bases from J, with 10 bases in between. Per germline, CDR1 SGHDN and CDR2 FVKESK. The CDR3 loop spans 13 amino acids. CDR3 nucleotides: TGTGCCAGCAGCCAAGATGGGGCCCTGATTCAGTACTTC. It specifies CASSQDGALIQYF. Variable domain in full (rest from reference TRBV14 and TRBJ2-4): EAGVTQFPSHSVIEKGQTVTLRCDPISGHDNLYWYRRVMGKEIKFLLHFVKESKQDESGMPNNRFLAERTGGTYSTLKVQPAELEDSGVYFCASSQDGALIQYFGAGTRLSVL.